This TCR beta chain was recorded in a study of T cells in localized non-small cell lung cancer. Study results and caveats: The study sequenced only one region of the tumor. As a result, intratumor heterogeneity could not be excluded and remains possible. The study detected a median around 50 of the top 100 tumor clones in adjacent lung. An association was observed between higher blood T cell density and longer overall survival.

On this clone: Its antigen is not identified.

Clones were read by immunoSEQ multiplex PCR, and TCRdb kept only the in-frame ones, dropping some. This repertoire shows a few thousand clones, around 25% found once; its top ten account for roughly 8.7%. After removal of 7 bases from V and 5 bases from J, the junction contained 7 bases not matched to a gene. The CDR3 runs to 12 residues. Per germline, CDR1 SQVTM and CDR2 ANQGSEA. The sequence derives from a male donor older than 55 with stage I lung adenocarcinoma. The starting material was lung tumor tissue, obtained before any cancer treatment. V and J are TRBV29-1 and TRBJ2-5, with 7 bases aligning to TRBD1. CDR3 residues: CSGRQGAETQYF. The CDR3 DNA sequence: TGCAGCGGCCGACAGGGTGCGGAGACCCAGTACTTC. Using reference TRBV29-1 and TRBJ2-5 for the parts outside the CDR3, the full variable domain is SAVISQKPSRDICQRGTSLTIQCQVDSQVTMMFWYRQQPGQSLTLIATANQGSEATYESGFVIDKFPISRPNLTFSTLTVSNMSPEDSSIYLCSGRQGAETQYFGPGTRLLVL.